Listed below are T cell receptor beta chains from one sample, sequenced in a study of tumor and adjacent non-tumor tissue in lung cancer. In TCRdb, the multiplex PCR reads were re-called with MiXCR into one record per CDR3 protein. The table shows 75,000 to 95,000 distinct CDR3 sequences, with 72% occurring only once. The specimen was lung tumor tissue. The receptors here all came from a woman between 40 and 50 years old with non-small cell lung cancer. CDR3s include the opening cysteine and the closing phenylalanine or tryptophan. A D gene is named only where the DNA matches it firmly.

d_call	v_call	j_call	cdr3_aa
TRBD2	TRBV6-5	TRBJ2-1	CAIGPWTSHNEQVF
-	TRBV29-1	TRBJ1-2	CSAVAICGYTF
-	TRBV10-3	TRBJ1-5	CATGSRNQPQHF
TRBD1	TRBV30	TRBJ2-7	CAWSVGRGYDEQYF
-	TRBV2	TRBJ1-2	CASSEQRADGYTF
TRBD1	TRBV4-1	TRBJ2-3	CTSTQGRQGRPYGDTQYF
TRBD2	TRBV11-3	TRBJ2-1	CTSSPSTSETNEQFF
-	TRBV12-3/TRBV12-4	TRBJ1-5	CASSFIGLNRLQHF
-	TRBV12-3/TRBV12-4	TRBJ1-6	CASSPRASNSPLHF
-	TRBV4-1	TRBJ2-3	CASSNSRGRDTQYF
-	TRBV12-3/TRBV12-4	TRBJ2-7	CASSFWDLYEQYF
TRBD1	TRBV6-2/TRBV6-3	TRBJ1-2	CDSSYGTDNYGYTF
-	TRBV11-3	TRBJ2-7	CASGLERGEQYF
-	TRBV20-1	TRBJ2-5	CSATPTLRGGETQYF
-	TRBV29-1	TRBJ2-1	CSIAIPANSNEQFF
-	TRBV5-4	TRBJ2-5	CVSSLQSSQDTQYF
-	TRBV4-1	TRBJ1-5	CASSQDRDRLNQPQHF
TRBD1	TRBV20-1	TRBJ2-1	CSAWRTGAYNEQSF
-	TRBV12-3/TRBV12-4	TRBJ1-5	CAGNLIQGLGQSQHF
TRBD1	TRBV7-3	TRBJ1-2	CASSGTGGRGYTF
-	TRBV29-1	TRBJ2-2	CGARGVGELFF
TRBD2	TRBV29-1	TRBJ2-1	CSVTSSLSCNEKFF
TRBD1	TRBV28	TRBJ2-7	CASSWDPGTVDYEQYF
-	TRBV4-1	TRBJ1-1	CASRRQTNTKAFF
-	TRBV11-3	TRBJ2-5	CASNSEGSETHYF
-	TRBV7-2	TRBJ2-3	CASSSETGTDTQYF
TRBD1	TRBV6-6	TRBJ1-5	CASSIQGAGQPQHF
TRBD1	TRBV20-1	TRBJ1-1	CSARDRGQGAEVFF
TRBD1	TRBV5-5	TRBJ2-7	CASEPGTDSNEQYF
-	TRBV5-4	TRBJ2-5	CASSLWGARQTQYF
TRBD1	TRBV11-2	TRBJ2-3	CASSLVSLGTGHTDTQYF
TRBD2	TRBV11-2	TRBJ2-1	CASRSGLAGSPGANEQFF
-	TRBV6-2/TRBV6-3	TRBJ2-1	CASSYGLGWGINEQFF
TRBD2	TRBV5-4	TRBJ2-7	CTSSLNSGRAGYQQYF
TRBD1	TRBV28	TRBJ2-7	CAGSLYRTGTYEHYF